The present TCR beta chain was sequenced within a study of PD-L1 blockade in urothelial cancer. Looking at the study overall: At 3 weeks after treatment start (second dose) and again at 6 weeks, blood was analyzed.

Data came from immunoSEQ multiplex PCR; TCRdb stores just in-frame clones and leaves some out. Of about 43,000 clones in the sample, approximately 90% were seen once. All patients carried locally advanced or metastatic urothelial carcinoma. Source: PBMCs, taken around atezolizumab (anti-PD-L1) treatment. This TCR came from a woman aged 60 to 75 with urothelial cancer.

The CDR3 is CASSKVSGGNTEAFF. The CDR3 DNA reads as TGTGCCAGCAGCAAAGTTTCAGGGGGAAACACTGAAGCTTTCTTT. V gene TRBV21-1 combines with J gene TRBJ1-1; the table calls TRBD1, which could not be checked here. TRBV21-1 is a pseudogene locus. This CDR3 spans 15 amino acids.